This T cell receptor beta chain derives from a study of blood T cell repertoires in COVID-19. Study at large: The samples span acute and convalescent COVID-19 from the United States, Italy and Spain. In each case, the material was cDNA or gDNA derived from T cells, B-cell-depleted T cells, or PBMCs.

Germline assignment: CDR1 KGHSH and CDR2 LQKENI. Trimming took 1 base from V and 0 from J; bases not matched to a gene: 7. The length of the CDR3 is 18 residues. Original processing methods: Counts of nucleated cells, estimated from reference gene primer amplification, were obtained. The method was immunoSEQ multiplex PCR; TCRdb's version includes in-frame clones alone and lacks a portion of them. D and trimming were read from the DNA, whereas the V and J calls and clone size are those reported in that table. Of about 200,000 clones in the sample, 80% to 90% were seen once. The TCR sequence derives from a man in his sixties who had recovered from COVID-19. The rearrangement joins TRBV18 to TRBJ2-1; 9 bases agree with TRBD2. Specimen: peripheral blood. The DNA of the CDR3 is TGTGCCAGCTCACCACGGGGATTAGCGGGGGCCTCCTACAATGAGCAGTTCTTC. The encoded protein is CASSPRGLAGASYNEQFF.